This entry describes one T cell receptor (beta chain). The sample originates from a study of blood T cell repertoires in COVID-19. This CDR3 is 15 amino acids long. Between the trimmed V and J ends, which lost 1 base and 4 bases, there was a span of 10 bases. Germline loops: CDR1 LGHDT, CDR2 YNNKEL (reference sequence). Source study methods: Reference gene primer amplification gave nucleated cell count estimates. Produced via immunoSEQ multiplex PCR; TCRdb's table is partial and in-frame only. V and J calls and clone size are given by that table; D and trimming were obtained from the DNA. The table lists roughly 250,000 clones, under 90% of them singletons.

The sample taken for sequencing was peripheral blood. This clonotype originated in a woman in her sixties or seventies with active or convalescent COVID-19. The chain links TRBV3-1 (or the pseudogene TRBV3-2) to TRBJ1-4; D gene uncertain. CDR3 sequence reads: CASSQGDGFNEKLFF. The CDR3 region has the DNA TGTGCCAGCAGCCAAGGTGACGGGTTTAATGAAAAACTGTTTTTT.